This is a list of T cell receptor beta chains from one sample in a study of T cells in localized non-small cell lung cancer. Measured with immunoSEQ multiplex PCR; TCRdb has only the in-frame clones, and not every one. In the table there are 60,000 to 85,000 clones, roughly nine tenths of which are singletons. Sample: peripheral blood, taken before any cancer treatment. These receptors were collected from a male donor aged 60 or over with stage III squamous cell lung carcinoma. Both conserved end residues are part of each CDR3. A D gene is named only where the DNA matches it firmly. Size is stated for part of the rows, as once, few or many counts, or as a class when the clone is expanded.

CATSRDGGREKLFF,TGTGCCACCAGCAGAGATGGGGGACGTGAAAAACTGTTTTTT,.,TRBV15,.,TRBJ1-4
CAWSRGTVVTDTQYF,TGTGCCTGGAGTCGGGGAACAGTAGTCACAGATACGCAGTATTTT,.,TRBV30,once,TRBJ2-3
CASSEALVGQPQHF,TGTGCCAGCAGTGAAGCGCTAGTAGGGCAGCCCCAGCATTTT,.,TRBV6-1,.,TRBJ1-5
CASSQESAFSTDTQYF,TGTGCCAGCAGCCAAGAATCAGCGTTTAGCACAGATACGCAGTATTTT,.,TRBV14,.,TRBJ2-3
CASSESTHRSDTIYF,TGTGCCAGCAGTGAATCGACCCACCGTAGCGACACCATATATTTT,.,TRBV6-1,.,TRBJ1-3
CSVGTGGTEAFF,TGCAGCGTTGGGACAGGGGGCACTGAAGCTTTCTTT,TRBD1,TRBV29-1,medium-sized,TRBJ1-1
CASSQGWGSQHF,TGCGCCAGCAGCCAGGGGTGGGGGTCCCAGCATTTT,.,TRBV4-1,.,TRBJ1-5
CASSMTNLNTEAFF,TGTGCCAGCAGCATGACCAATTTGAACACTGAAGCTTTCTTT,.,TRBV7-2,.,TRBJ1-1
CASRVSGDSGNTIYF,TGTGCCAGCAGGGTATCGGGGGACTCCGGGAACACCATATATTTT,.,TRBV7-2,.,TRBJ1-3
CASSLEPATGELFF,TGCGCCAGCAGCTTGGAGCCCGCCACCGGGGAGCTGTTTTTT,.,TRBV5-1,.,TRBJ2-2
CASSSGQGDYGYTF,TGTGCCAGCTCATCGGGACAGGGGGACTATGGCTACACCTTC,TRBD1,TRBV18,.,TRBJ1-2
CASSYSGGGGETQYF,TGTGCCAGCAGTTACTCGGGCGGGGGGGGAGAGACCCAGTACTTC,TRBD2,TRBV6-6,.,TRBJ2-5
CASVLGLGSGNTIYF,TGTGCCAGCGTTTTAGGGCTTGGATCTGGAAACACCATATATTTT,.,TRBV28,.,TRBJ1-3
CASTPAGGPGANVLTF,TGTGCCAGCACCCCTGCAGGGGGACCTGGGGCCAACGTCCTGACTTTC,TRBD1,TRBV11-2,.,TRBJ2-6
CASSATGTRNTEAFF,TGTGCCAGCAGCGCCACCGGGACACGGAACACTGAAGCTTTCTTT,.,TRBV9,once,TRBJ1-1
CASSLVQGTGELFF,TGCGCCAGCAGCTTGGTACAGGGTACCGGGGAGCTGTTTTTT,.,TRBV5-1,.,TRBJ2-2
CASSLGGLNYGYTF,TGTGCCAGCAGCTTAGGGGGGCTGAACTATGGCTACACCTTC,.,TRBV13,.,TRBJ1-2
CASSLAGGETQYF,TGTGCCAGCAGCTTAGCCGGGGGGGAGACCCAGTACTTC,TRBD2,TRBV11-3,.,TRBJ2-5
CASSRGFSYEQFF,TGTGCCAGTTCACGGGGGTTTAGCTATGAGCAGTTCTTC,.,TRBV19,once,TRBJ2-1
CASSLGTGYNEQFF,TGTGCCAGCAGCTTGGGGACAGGATACAATGAGCAGTTCTTC,TRBD1,TRBV11-2,.,TRBJ2-1
CSARDNRGYTF,TGCAGTGCTAGAGATAATCGGGGCTACACCTTC,.,TRBV20-1,.,TRBJ1-2
CASSLTTAFNTGELFF,TGTGCCAGCAGCTTAACGACGGCTTTTAACACCGGGGAGCTGTTTTTT,.,TRBV7-2,.,TRBJ2-2
CASSLRARARGYTF,TGTGCCAGCAGTTTACGAGCCCGGGCAAGGGGCTACACCTTC,.,TRBV28,once,TRBJ1-2
CASTPAGGYNEQFF,TGTGCCAGCACCCCTGCGGGGGGATACAATGAGCAGTTCTTC,TRBD2,TRBV7-3,.,TRBJ2-1
CASSLLAGSTDTQYF,TGCGCCAGCAGTTTGCTAGCGGGGAGCACAGATACGCAGTATTTT,TRBD2,TRBV10-2,.,TRBJ2-3
CASSARQGRTDTQYF,TGTGCCAGTAGTGCCCGACAGGGTAGAACAGATACGCAGTATTTT,TRBD1,TRBV19,.,TRBJ2-3
CASGRDRGNYGYTF,TGCGCCAGCGGTCGGGACAGGGGGAACTATGGCTACACCTTC,TRBD1,TRBV10-1,.,TRBJ1-2
CASSLGLSGTGSFNEQFF,TGTGCCAGCAGCTTGGGTCTCTCCGGGACAGGGAGTTTCAATGAGCAGTTCTTC,TRBD1,TRBV5-4,.,TRBJ2-1
CASSLAANSGANVLTF,TGCGCCAGCAGCTTGGCCGCCAACTCTGGGGCCAACGTCCTGACTTTC,.,TRBV5-1,.,TRBJ2-6
CASSRGGGLSQPQHF,TGTGCCAGCAGTCGTGGGGGGGGGCTGAGTCAGCCCCAGCATTTT,.,TRBV6-1,once,TRBJ1-5
CASSQGGSRGYTF,TGCGCCAGCAGCCAAGGGGGATCTCGAGGCTACACCTTC,.,TRBV4-3,.,TRBJ1-2
CASSQVGAGLHEQYF,TGTGCCAGCAGCCAAGTGGGGGCGGGGCTCCACGAGCAGTACTTC,.,TRBV4-2,few,TRBJ2-7
CASSESGISNQPQHF,TGTGCCAGCAGTGAATCGGGGATCAGCAATCAGCCCCAGCATTTT,.,TRBV25-1,.,TRBJ1-5
CASTVEGTSSYEQYF,TGTGCCAGCACCGTGGAGGGGACATCGTCCTACGAGCAGTACTTC,.,TRBV5-5,.,TRBJ2-7
CASSPTGFGNTIYF,TGTGCCAGCAGCCCAACAGGGTTCGGAAACACCATATATTTT,.,TRBV7-2,.,TRBJ1-3
CASSAGTGTNTGELFF,TGTGCCAGCAGCGCCGGGACAGGGACCAACACCGGGGAGCTGTTTTTT,TRBD1,TRBV11-3,.,TRBJ2-2
CAGKGDGTYGYTF,TGTGCCGGAAAGGGGGACGGAACCTATGGCTACACCTTC,.,TRBV2,.,TRBJ1-2
CASSFDLYNEQFF,TGTGCCAGCAGCTTTGACCTTTACAATGAGCAGTTCTTC,.,TRBV11-2,.,TRBJ2-1
CASSLSGSRNEQFF,TGCGCCAGCAGCTTATCTGGTTCCCGCAATGAGCAGTTCTTC,.,TRBV5-1,once,TRBJ2-1
CASSEWGADYNEQFF,TGTGCCAGCAGCGAATGGGGGGCCGACTACAATGAGCAGTTCTTC,.,TRBV9,.,TRBJ2-1
CAWSVKLGLGTYEQYF,TGTGCCTGGAGTGTCAAGTTGGGTTTGGGAACCTACGAGCAGTACTTC,.,TRBV30,few,TRBJ2-7